This TCR beta chain emerged from a study of OX40 agonist ivuxolimab in advanced cancers. About this clone itself: Its target is not known.

Broader study findings: Within 6 weeks, CD4+ and CD8+ blood T cells expanded clonally at 0.1 to 3.0 mg/kg. Certain nonresponding patients likewise had low normalized T-cell clonal expansion. People who partly responded at 0.1-3.0 mg/kg had some of the least clonal expansion seen. Expanded clones tended on average to be more numerous among CD8+ T cells than CD4+.

Clones were sequenced by immunoSEQ multiplex PCR, and TCRdb holds only the in-frame ones, with some missing. The table includes approximately 76,000 clones, around nine tenths detected once. This CDR3 contains 15 residues. Per the germline V gene, CDR1 is KGHSH and CDR2 is LQKENI. J gave up 7 bases and V 3 bases, and 5 bases lay outside the gene matches. The sequenced sample was CD4+ or CD8+ T cells sorted from blood, obtained in a trial of the OX40 agonist ivuxolimab. This sequence originates from an adult with an advanced solid tumor such as melanoma, head and neck, liver or kidney cancer. This chain links TRBV18 with TRBJ1-6; 8 positions agree with TRBD1. This chain's CDR3 is CASSPRDRSNSPLHF. CDR3 sequence (DNA): TGTGCCAGCTCACCCCGGGACAGGTCCAATTCACCCCTCCACTTT.